This entry features one TCR beta chain sequence. Per the original data handling: The assay estimated nucleated cells by amplifying reference gene primers. Assay used: immunoSEQ multiplex PCR; TCRdb lists only in-frame clones, some missing. That table is the source of V, J and clone size, and D and trimming were worked out from the DNA. The sample has 150,000 or so clones; about 80% are singletons. The data are from a study of blood T cell repertoires in COVID-19. As for the study in general: COVID-19 samples collected from the United States, Italy and Spain covered acute and convalescent phases. Nucleic acid was either cDNA or gDNA, and it came from T cells, B-cell-depleted T cells, or PBMCs.

The sequencing sample was made of peripheral blood. This clonotype was obtained from a woman aged 60-70 years with acute or convalescent COVID-19.

This CDR3 is CTSSQGGNGYGYTF. The CDR3 nucleotides read TGCACCAGCAGCCAAGGAGGAAACGGCTATGGCTACACCTTC. The gene calls are TRBV1 and TRBJ1-2. TRBV1 is given as a pseudogene. The CDR3 extends over 14 amino acids.